These 17 T cell receptor beta chains share one sample of origin, sequenced in a study of HIV-infected patients and healthy controls (dated by TCRdb to between 2014 and 2016). The protocol used for the library was 5' RACE. The sequencer was an Illumina MiSeq. Approximately 0.5 ug RNA was reverse transcribed with SuperScript III using primers against the alpha and beta constant regions. Separate alpha and beta chain libraries were made by chain-specific third strand synthesis with multiplexing indices. Starting from the raw public reads, TCRdb applied fastp trimming at Q25, assembled clones with MiXCR and retained in-frame beta chains. Rows merge per CDR3 protein into single entries with the most common DNA and genes. The sample table holds about 17,000 distinct CDR3 sequences, of which about 5% were seen once. Roughly 2% of the sample lies in the top ten. Whole blood was used without cell fractionation, so the repertoire reflected all unsorted peripheral T cells.

Sequenced: blood. Every receptor here comes from an adult in good health.

V and J are TRBV6-4 and TRBJ2-3; D possibly matches TRBD1 or TRBD2 (5 bases each). The CDR3 has 14 residues. Per germline, CDR1 MRHNA and CDR2 SNTAGT. Between the trimmed V and J ends, which lost 2 bases and 3 bases, there was a span of 9 bases. The CDR3 sequence is CASSDGGETDTQYF. The DNA for the CDR3 is TGTGCCAGCAGTGACGGGGGTGAGACAGATACGCAGTATTTT.

This clonotype is labeled as medium-sized (0.01 to 0.1%). J is TRBJ2-3 and V is TRBV18, with D unclear. CDR3 length: 15 residues. V was clipped by 4 bases and J by 3 bases, with 14 bases between them. The germline CDR1 and CDR2 sequences are KGHSH and LQKENI. Written as DNA, the CDR3 is TGTGCCAGCTCACAAGGACGTTCCGGAACAGATACGCAGTATTTT. Translating it yields CASSQGRSGTDTQYF.

This clonotype is medium-sized in the sample. This chain links TRBV5-1 with TRBJ2-5; possible D gene TRBD1, 7 bases. CDR1 is SGHRS, CDR2 YFSETQ, per germline. V was shortened by 0 bases and J by 2 bases, with 14 bases between the two germline ends. The CDR3 consists of 16 residues. The CDR3 bases are TGCGCCAGCAGCTTGGCAAGGCAGGGGGGACAAGAGACCCAGTACTTC. Its protein product is CASSLARQGGQETQYF.

This clonotype has at least ten counts. V and J are TRBV7-9 and TRBJ2-6; 10 bases line up with TRBD1. This CDR3 is built from 18 residues. V shed 3 bases, J shed 4 bases, and the junction held 9 bases outside the gene matches. CDR1 is SEHNR and CDR2 is FQNEAQ in the germline V gene (reference sequence). CDR3 sequence (DNA): TGTGCCAGCAGCTTGCCGGGACAGGGGAAAACCGGGGCCAACGTCCTGACTTTC. Amino acid sequence: CASSLPGQGKTGANVLTF.

This clonotype was seen ten or more times. V and J are TRBV6-1 and TRBJ1-6; weak D call: TRBD1 (5 bases). In germline, CDR1 is MNHNS, CDR2 SASEGT. Deletions cut 5 bases from V and 7 bases from J, with 9 bases between. The CDR3 consists of 13 residues. CDR3 nucleotides: TGTGCCAGCAGTCCGGGACGGAATTCACCCCTCCACTTT. Amino acids: CASSPGRNSPLHF.

This clonotype was recorded many times. The V gene is TRBV20-1, the J gene TRBJ1-2, with 10 bases that match TRBD1. Losses at the gene ends were 6 bases for V and 3 bases for J; bases not matched to a gene: 7. The CDR3 covers 14 residues. CDR1 DFQATT and CDR2 SNEGSKA come from the germline V gene (reference sequence). The CDR3 DNA reads TGCAGTGCGGGGACAGGGGCCTTAGACTATGGCTACACCTTC. As protein: CSAGTGALDYGYTF.

This clonotype counts as medium-sized. This chain's CDR3 is CASSLPPQPQHF. Here the CDR3 DNA reads TGTGCCAGCAGTTTACCTCCTCAGCCCCAGCATTTT. The chain recombines TRBV12-3 or TRBV12-4 with TRBJ1-5, with D unclear. The length of the CDR3 is 12 residues. Trimming stripped 2 bases from V and 6 bases from J, with 5 bases between.

This clonotype was seen repeatedly, ten times or more. The V gene is TRBV20-1, the J gene TRBJ2-1; no clear D. CDR1 is DFQATT, CDR2 SNEGSKA, per germline (reference sequence). This CDR3 is built from 11 residues. V shed 3 bases and J shed 13 bases, with 13 bases lying between them. The CDR3 is CSARVGEKQFF. The CDR3 nucleotides read TGCAGTGCTAGGGTCGGTGAGAAACAGTTCTTC.

This clonotype occurred many times. This sequence joins TRBV28 and TRBJ2-1, with 13 bases aligning to TRBD2. This CDR3 spans 15 amino acids. The ends lost 4 bases at V and 4 bases at J; junction bases unmatched: 1. The germline CDR1 and CDR2 sequences are MDHEN and SYDVKM. The CDR3 loop reads CASSSLAGGYNEQFF. CDR3 bases: TGTGCCAGCAGTTCACTAGCGGGGGGGTACAATGAGCAGTTCTTC.

By its share, this clonotype is medium-sized (0.01 to 0.1%). The chain joins TRBV29-1 to TRBJ1-1, with a tentative D call TRBD1 (6 bases). This CDR3 is 12 amino acids long. Trimming pared 3 bases from V and 4 bases from J, leaving 9 bases between. CDR1 SQVTM and CDR2 ANQGSEA come from the germline V gene. CDR3 in DNA: TGCAGCGTTGATCAGGGGACCACTGAAGCTTTCTTT. Translated, it gives CSVDQGTTEAFF. Complete variable domain (other parts from reference TRBV29-1 and TRBJ1-1): SAVISQKPSRDICQRGTSLTIQCQVDSQVTMMFWYRQQPGQSLTLIATANQGSEATYESGFVIDKFPISRPNLTFSTLTVSNMSPEDSSIYLCSVDQGTTEAFFGQGTRLTVV.

This clonotype has a count of ten or more. The chain is built from TRBV7-6 and TRBJ2-2, with 7 bases matching TRBD2. Germline V CDR1 and CDR2: SGHVS, FNYEAQ. The CDR3 has 16 amino acids. Unmatched junction bases numbered 12, after V lost 5 bases and J lost 6 bases. CDR3 nucleotide sequence: TGTGCCAGCAGCCCCCGAGCGGGGCCGTCCCCCGGGGAGCTGTTTTTT. Protein: CASSPRAGPSPGELFF.

In its sample, this clonotype is medium-sized. The gene calls are TRBV29-1 and TRBJ1-2; D is ambiguous. Trimming cost V 7 bases and J 2 bases, with 14 bases left between them. Germline loops: CDR1 SQVTM, CDR2 ANQGSEA. The CDR3 has 13 amino acids. The CDR3 nucleotides are TGCAGCGATCAACAGCTCAGCAACTATGGCTACACCTTC. The encoded protein is CSDQQLSNYGYTF.

This clonotype was observed a few times. V usage is TRBV14 and J usage is TRBJ1-1; D unresolved. There are 12 residues in the CDR3. The germline CDR1 and CDR2 sequences are SGHDN and FVKESK. V was cut by 1 base and J by 12 bases, with 12 bases left in between. CDR3 loop: CASSQVSLRTFF. The CDR3 DNA reads TGTGCCAGCAGCCAAGTCTCCCTTAGAACTTTCTTT.

This clonotype was seen ten or more times. The chain has TRBV6-6 and TRBJ2-1, with 9 bases that match TRBD1. The germline gives CDR1 MNHNY, CDR2 SVGAGI (reference sequence). Unmatched junction bases numbered 14, after V lost 6 bases and J lost 5 bases. This CDR3 is built from 17 residues. This CDR3 reads CASRVGTGPNGHNEQFF. The CDR3 coding sequence is TGTGCCAGCAGGGTTGGGACAGGGCCAAATGGGCACAATGAGCAGTTCTTC.

This clonotype was detected a few times. The rearrangement uses TRBV9 and TRBJ2-1, with 12 bases that match TRBD2. Germline V gene sequence: CDR1 SGDLS, CDR2 YYNGEE. This CDR3 has 15 amino acids. The ends lost 6 bases at V and 2 bases at J; junction bases unmatched: 3. For the CDR3, the DNA is TGTGCCAGCACCCGGACTAGCGGGGCCTACAATGAGCAGTTCTTC. Amino acids: CASTRTSGAYNEQFF. Based on the CDR3 plus reference TRBV9 and TRBJ2-1, the full variable domain is DSGVTQTPKHLITATGQRVTLRCSPRSGDLSVYWYQQSLDQGLQFLIQYYNGEERAKGNILERFSAQQFPDLHSELNLSSLELGDSALYFCASTRTSGAYNEQFFGPGTRLTVL.

This clonotype has a count of ten or more. This chain joins TRBV6-6 and TRBJ1-2, with D uncertain. This CDR3 has 12 amino acids. Per the germline V gene, CDR1 is MNHNY and CDR2 is SVGAGI (reference sequence). The V end was cut by 9 bases, the J end by 6 bases, with 14 bases between. Here the CDR3 DNA reads TGTGCCAGGGATTTAGGGTTCCATGGCTACACCTTC. Protein: CARDLGFHGYTF.

Judged by abundance, this clonotype is medium-sized. J is TRBJ1-6 and V is TRBV6-2 or TRBV6-3, with D possibly TRBD1 on 5 matching bases. V was cut by 2 bases and J by 10 bases, with 12 bases left in between. Germline CDR1 and CDR2: MNHEY and SVGEGT. The CDR3 has 14 residues. CDR3 loop: CASSYEGPISPLHF. In DNA form, the CDR3 reads TGTGCCAGCAGTTACGAGGGGCCGATCTCACCCCTCCACTTT.